One sample yielded the 8 T cell receptor beta chains listed below, sequenced in a study of CD8 T cells in ankylosing spondylitis. Study-level points and caveats: Blood from ankylosing spondylitis patients appeared to carry a characteristic roughly 8-variant TCR beta motif.

What these receptors recognize is not known. A single record per CDR3 protein comes from TCRdb applying MiXCR to the 5' RACE reads. The data contain approximately 540,000 distinct CDR3 sequences, 12% of them singletons. The sample taken for sequencing was blood, either unsorted or a sorted T cell fraction (not recorded which). These receptors all stem from a male donor with ankylosing spondylitis.

This clonotype turned up a few times. The rearrangement uses TRBV12-3 or TRBV12-4 and TRBJ1-2, with a tentative D call TRBD1 (5 bases). The CDR3 has 14 residues. The germline V and J ends were trimmed by 7 bases and 5 bases, with 17 bases remaining between them. The CDR3 sequence is CASTLDNTAYGYTF. CDR3 DNA: TGTGCCAGCACCCTGGACAACACAGCTTATGGCTACACCTTC.

In nucleotides, the CDR3 is TGTGCCAGCAGCCCACGATATGGGGCGGCTTCACCCCTCCACTTT. It specifies CASSPRYGAASPLHF. The rearrangement links TRBV7-2 to TRBJ1-6; a weak D match, TRBD1 (5 bases). Between the trimmed V and J ends, which lost 5 bases and 9 bases, there was a span of 17 bases. Germline assignment: CDR1 SGHTA and CDR2 FQGNSA. CDR3 length: 15 residues.

The V gene is TRBV6-5, the J gene TRBJ1-1; D call uncertain. Germline CDR1 MNHEY, CDR2 SVGAGI. There are 16 residues in the CDR3. The V end lost 0 bases, the J end lost 2 bases, and 13 bases lay between the germline ends. The CDR3 is CASSYSNLFRNTEAFF. CDR3 sequence (DNA): TGTGCCAGCAGTTACTCGAACCTCTTCCGAAACACTGAAGCTTTCTTT.

This sequence joins TRBV5-5 and TRBJ2-2; no clear D gene. Germline lookup yields CDR1 SGHKS and CDR2 YYEKEE (reference sequence). This CDR3 is built from 16 residues. V shed 4 bases and J shed 0 bases, with 13 bases lying between them. The CDR3, as DNA: TGTGCCAGCAGCCCGCTTAGGGCCGCGAACACCGGGGAGCTGTTTTTT. Amino acid sequence: CASSPLRAANTGELFF.

This clonotype was counted between two and nine times. This chain joins TRBV6-2 or TRBV6-3 and TRBJ1-1; D might be TRBD1 (5 bases). The CDR3 consists of 14 residues. Trimming left V 0 bases short and J 5 bases short, with 10 bases between. Germline CDR1 reads MNHEY; CDR2 reads SVGEGT. CDR3 coding DNA: TGTGCCAGCAGTTACTCGAACGGGGGAACTGAAGCTTTCTTT. Residues: CASSYSNGGTEAFF.

This sequence joins TRBV5-6 and TRBJ2-1; no clear D gene. CDR3 length: 11 residues. CDR1 and CDR2 (germline): SGHDT, YYEEEE. V gave up 0 bases and J gave up 10 bases, with 5 bases separating them. The CDR3 DNA is TGTGCCAGCAGCTTGGAGTTGGAGCAGTTCTTC. It codes for CASSLELEQFF.

In its sample, this clonotype was seen many times. This chain links TRBV12-3 or TRBV12-4 with TRBJ2-2; a weak D match, TRBD2 (7 bases). The CDR3 runs to 15 residues. V lost 2 bases and J lost 6, with 13 bases in between. The CDR3 DNA follows: TGTGCCAGCAGTTTAACTGGGGGGGCGGCCGGGGAGCTGTTTTTT. It is translated as CASSLTGGAAGELFF.

The chain joins TRBV2 to TRBJ2-7, with 10 positions matching TRBD2. Germline CDR1 is SNHLY and CDR2 is FYNNEI. V lost 4 bases to trimming and J lost 7 bases; unmatched junction nucleotides: 10. CDR3 length: 15 residues. The CDR3 nucleotides read TGTGCCAGCAGTGTCGAGCTAGCGGGAGCTGGGGAGCAGTACTTC. Amino acids: CASSVELAGAGEQYF.